This T cell receptor (beta chain) was sequenced for a study of blood T cell repertoires in COVID-19. The CDR3 loop spans 14 amino acids. Trimming took off 4 bases at V and 6 bases at J, with 13 bases between the two ends. Germline CDR1 reads SNHLY; CDR2 reads FYNNEI. Here immunoSEQ multiplex PCR was the method, and the copy in TCRdb shows in-frame clones only, minus some. In the table there are around 200,000 clones, roughly 84% of which are singletons. This sequence originates from an elderly woman with acute or convalescent COVID-19. Sequences were obtained from peripheral blood. This sequence joins TRBV2 and TRBJ1-5; unclear D gene. The chain's CDR3 is CASSGAVPSQPQHF. CDR3 sequence (DNA): TGTGCCAGCAGTGGCGCAGTTCCTAGTCAGCCCCAGCATTTT.